This TCR beta chain was sequenced in a study of technical replicates of blood from a handful of donors. This CDR3 has 11 amino acids. Germline V gene lookup returns CDR1 GTSNPN and CDR2 SVGIG (reference sequence). Trimming took off 5 bases at V and 1 base at J, with 5 bases between the two ends. Measured with immunoSEQ multiplex PCR; TCRdb has only the in-frame clones, and not every one. The table lists 65,000 to 95,000 clones, approximately 83% of them singletons. The specimen sequenced was PBMCs. The chain carries TRBV30 and TRBJ1-2; D gene uncertain. The source is a human donor in good health. Some clones in this sample may be carry-over from other donors' samples. In DNA form, the CDR3 reads TGTGCCTGGGACAATAACTATGGCTACACCTTC. Translation: CAWDNNYGYTF. Together with reference TRBV30 and TRBJ1-2, the CDR3 gives the full variable domain: SQTIHQWPATLVQPVGSPLSLECTVEGTSNPNLYWYRQAAGRGLQLLFYSVGIGQISSEVPQNLSASRPQDRQFILSSKKLLLSDSGFYLCAWDNNYGYTFGSGTRLTVV.